This is a list of T cell receptor beta chains from one sample in a study of cytomegalovirus exposure and HLA in healthy donors. Assay used: immunoSEQ multiplex PCR; TCRdb lists only in-frame clones, some missing. In the table there are over 150,000 clones, 75% to 90% of which are singletons. Sample: PBMCs. These receptors were collected from a girl between 2 and 10 years old in good health and CMV-seropositive. Both conserved end residues are part of each CDR3. D genes are given only for firm matches. A row's size may be missing; if present it is once, few, many or a size class.

V,J,size,D,DNA,CDR3
TRBV30,TRBJ1-1,NA,NA,TGTGCCTGGACTGTAGGGGTGCAAGCTTTCTTT,CAWTVGVQAFF
TRBV28,TRBJ1-2,NA,NA,TGTGCCAGCAGTAGGGGTGGCTATGGCTACACCTTC,CASSRGGYGYTF
TRBV19,TRBJ2-3,few,TRBD1,TGTGCCAGTAGTAAAGTTTTTGCGACAGGGGGGAGCACAGATACGCAGTATTTT,CASSKVFATGGSTDTQYF
TRBV5-1,TRBJ2-5,NA,NA,TGCGCCAGCAGCTTGGCCGGGCAGGGGGAGACCCAGTACTTC,CASSLAGQGETQYF
TRBV4-1,TRBJ2-2,once,TRBD2,TGCGCCAGCAGCCAAGTATTGGCGGGAGCAGGGACCGGGGAGCTGTTTTTT,CASSQVLAGAGTGELFF
TRBV14,TRBJ1-2,NA,TRBD1,TGTGCCAGCAGCCGGACAGGGACGGGTTATGGCTACACCTTC,CASSRTGTGYGYTF
TRBV7-9,TRBJ2-7,NA,NA,TGTGCCAGCAGCTTAGGTCCCTATTCCTACGAGCAGTACTTC,CASSLGPYSYEQYF
TRBV28,TRBJ1-2,NA,NA,TGTGCCAGCAGTTTGTCTGTGTATAACTATGGCTACACCTTC,CASSLSVYNYGYTF
TRBV28,TRBJ2-7,few,NA,TGTGCCAGCAGCTTCCTCAGCTACGAGCAGTACTTC,CASSFLSYEQYF
TRBV7-9,TRBJ1-2,NA,NA,TGTGCCAGCAGCTTCGGCAGGGAAGGAGGCTACACCTTC,CASSFGREGGYTF
TRBV4-1,TRBJ1-1,NA,TRBD1,TGCGCCAGCAGCCGGGACAGGGGTTCAGCTGAAGCTTTCTTT,CASSRDRGSAEAFF
TRBV4-2,TRBJ2-2,once,NA,TGTGCCAGCAGCCGTGGGACTAACACCGGGGAGCTGTTTTTT,CASSRGTNTGELFF
TRBV10-3,TRBJ2-7,NA,NA,TGTGCCATCAGTGACTCTACCGAACTCTCGTACTTC,CAISDSTELSYF
TRBV29-1,TRBJ1-2,few,TRBD1,TGCAGCGCAATGCAGGGGGAAATAAACTATGGCTACACCTTC,CSAMQGEINYGYTF
TRBV5-1,TRBJ2-5,NA,NA,TGCGCCAGCACCCCCGGGGCAGGGGTAGTAGAGACCCAGTACTTC,CASTPGAGVVETQYF
TRBV7-8,TRBJ2-7,NA,NA,TGTGCCAGCAGCTTACGGACAGCCTCCTACGAGCAGTACTTC,CASSLRTASYEQYF
TRBV2,TRBJ2-3,NA,TRBD2,TGTGCCAGCAGCCGACTAGCGGGATTCACAGATACGCAGTATTTT,CASSRLAGFTDTQYF
TRBV7-7,TRBJ2-7,NA,TRBD1,TGTGCTAGCAGCTCACTGGACAGGGAAAAGCAGTACTTC,CASSSLDREKQYF
TRBV28,TRBJ1-1,NA,TRBD1,TGTGCCAGCAGTCCGACAGGGGAGACTGAAGCTTTCTTT,CASSPTGETEAFF
TRBV5-1,TRBJ2-7,NA,TRBD1,TGCGCCAGCACCCTCGGACAGGGACGCAGAGAGCAGTACTTC,CASTLGQGRREQYF
TRBV5-4,TRBJ1-2,NA,NA,TGTGCCAGCAGCAAAGCCGGGACACTTTATGGCTACACCTTC,CASSKAGTLYGYTF
TRBV29-1,TRBJ1-1,NA,NA,TGCAGCGTTGTCGGCGACACCGAGGGAACTGAAGCTTTCTTT,CSVVGDTEGTEAFF
TRBV11-2,TRBJ2-1,NA,NA,TGTGCCAGCAGCTCCCTGTCCTCGGATGAGCAGTTCTTC,CASSSLSSDEQFF
TRBV7-2,TRBJ1-4,NA,NA,TGTGCCAGCAGCTTAGGAGAGGATGAAAAACTGTTTTTT,CASSLGEDEKLFF
TRBV2,TRBJ1-3,few,NA,TGTGCCAGCAGGCCGGCCCCCGGGACACCCTCTGGAAACACCATATATTTT,CASRPAPGTPSGNTIYF
TRBV5-1,TRBJ2-3,NA,NA,TGCGCCAGCAGCTTCCGGCTAGCCACAGATACGCAGTATTTT,CASSFRLATDTQYF
TRBV2,TRBJ2-3,NA,TRBD2,TGTGCCAGCAGTCGGTCTAGCGGGAGAGGGGTAGATACGCAGTATTTT,CASSRSSGRGVDTQYF
TRBV27,TRBJ2-7,NA,NA,TGTGCCAGCAGTACAACCCCATGGTGGGGGCTGACCTACGAGCAGTACTTC,CASSTTPWWGLTYEQYF
TRBV19,TRBJ1-5,NA,NA,TGTGCCAGTAGTACAATCCGGGGTCCCAACGTGCCCCAGCCCCAGCATTTT,CASSTIRGPNVPQPQHF
TRBV7-9,TRBJ2-7,NA,TRBD1,TGTGCCAGCAGCTTAAGGGGGACAGGGGGCTACGAGCAGTACTTC,CASSLRGTGGYEQYF
TRBV28,TRBJ1-5,NA,NA,TGTGCCACCACAGACACCTTCAATCAGCCCCAGCATTTT,CATTDTFNQPQHF
TRBV5-1,TRBJ2-7,NA,NA,TGCGCCAGCAGCGGCGCAGGCGCCTACGAGCAGTACTTC,CASSGAGAYEQYF
TRBV13,TRBJ2-7,NA,NA,TGTGCCAGCAGCTCCTCAGACAGGAGCTCCTACGAGCAGTACTTC,CASSSSDRSSYEQYF
TRBV29-1,TRBJ2-1,NA,TRBD2,TGCAGCGTTTCGGGACTAGCGGGAGGGCGGACGATCTATGAGCAGTTCTTC,CSVSGLAGGRTIYEQFF
TRBV28,TRBJ1-2,NA,TRBD1,TGTGCCAGCAGGCCCCCAGGGGGCTACACCTTTCCCTATGGCTACACCTTC,CASRPPGGYTFPYGYTF
TRBV7-9,TRBJ2-1,NA,NA,TGTGCCAGCAGCTTCAATGCGGCGCGGGGGCACAATGAGCAGTTCTTC,CASSFNAARGHNEQFF
TRBV4-2,TRBJ2-5,NA,NA,TGTGCCAGCAGCCAAGATCTGAGAAGAGAGACCCAGTACTTC,CASSQDLRRETQYF
TRBV5-4,TRBJ2-5,NA,TRBD2,TGTGCCAGCAGCTTAAAACTAGCGGGAAGGGAGACCCAGTACTTC,CASSLKLAGRETQYF